These T cell receptor beta chains were read from a single sample in a study of shared clonotypes between healthy human individuals. TCRdb's table, derived via immunoSEQ multiplex PCR, lists solely in-frame clones and lacks some. The repertoire has about 1.5 million clones, roughly 98% of them found once; the top ten carry roughly 0.4%. Input material: naive CD4+ T cells sorted from blood. The receptor source for this set is a young man in good health. CDR3s include the opening cysteine and the closing phenylalanine or tryptophan. The order of the fields is J gene, D gene, clone size, V gene, CDR3 protein, CDR3 DNA. A D gene is named only where the DNA matches it firmly. Expanded clones get a size class; other rows say once, few or many, or leave the size out.

J gene: TRBJ2-5
D gene: TRBD1
clone size: -
V gene: TRBV19
CDR3 protein: CASSTPTGAMETQYF
CDR3 DNA: TGTGCCAGTAGTACCCCGACAGGGGCTATGGAGACCCAGTACTTC

J gene: TRBJ1-2
D gene: -
clone size: -
V gene: TRBV7-2
CDR3 protein: CASSRGVGGYTF
CDR3 DNA: TGTGCCAGCAGCCGGGGGGTGGGTGGCTACACCTTC

J gene: TRBJ2-1
D gene: -
clone size: -
V gene: TRBV7-8
CDR3 protein: CASSIPVLEGEQFF
CDR3 DNA: TGTGCCAGCAGCATACCCGTACTGGAGGGAGAGCAGTTCTTC

J gene: TRBJ1-5
D gene: TRBD1
clone size: -
V gene: TRBV14
CDR3 protein: CASSPGTGGQDNQPQHF
CDR3 DNA: TGTGCCAGCAGCCCCGGGACAGGGGGACAGGACAATCAGCCCCAGCATTTT

J gene: TRBJ2-3
D gene: TRBD2
clone size: -
V gene: TRBV5-4
CDR3 protein: CASSLGGTSGRIDTQYF
CDR3 DNA: TGTGCCAGCAGCTTGGGTGGGACTAGCGGGAGGATCGATACGCAGTATTTT

J gene: TRBJ2-3
D gene: -
clone size: -
V gene: TRBV29-1
CDR3 protein: CSVVTGTDTQYF
CDR3 DNA: TGCAGCGTTGTTACGGGGACAGATACGCAGTATTTT

J gene: TRBJ1-2
D gene: -
clone size: -
V gene: TRBV28
CDR3 protein: CASSSPVEFYGYTF
CDR3 DNA: TGTGCCAGCAGTTCCCCCGTGGAGTTCTATGGCTACACCTTC

J gene: TRBJ2-7
D gene: -
clone size: -
V gene: TRBV5-1
CDR3 protein: CASSLAEGRVYEQYF
CDR3 DNA: TGCGCCAGCAGCTTGGCCGAGGGCAGGGTCTACGAGCAGTACTTC

J gene: TRBJ2-1
D gene: TRBD2
clone size: -
V gene: TRBV2
CDR3 protein: CASKLAGESEQFF
CDR3 DNA: TGTGCCAGCAAACTAGCGGGAGAGAGTGAGCAGTTCTTC

J gene: TRBJ2-3
D gene: -
clone size: -
V gene: TRBV5-6
CDR3 protein: CASSLYSREGTDTQYF
CDR3 DNA: TGTGCCAGCAGCTTGTATTCCAGGGAAGGCACAGATACGCAGTATTTT

J gene: TRBJ2-1
D gene: TRBD2
clone size: -
V gene: TRBV5-4
CDR3 protein: CASSKDGTSFNEQFF
CDR3 DNA: TGTGCCAGCAGCAAAGATGGGACTAGCTTCAATGAGCAGTTCTTC

J gene: TRBJ2-1
D gene: TRBD2
clone size: -
V gene: TRBV2
CDR3 protein: CASSPPSWTSSYNEQFF
CDR3 DNA: TGTGCCAGCAGCCCCCCTAGTTGGACTAGCTCCTACAATGAGCAGTTCTTC

J gene: TRBJ2-7
D gene: -
clone size: once
V gene: TRBV10-3
CDR3 protein: CAISESIYEQYF
CDR3 DNA: TGTGCCATCAGTGAGTCCATCTACGAGCAGTACTTC

J gene: TRBJ2-7
D gene: -
clone size: once
V gene: TRBV5-4
CDR3 protein: CASSQTVGTGTYEQYF
CDR3 DNA: TGTGCCAGCAGCCAGACAGTTGGGACTGGAACCTACGAGCAGTACTTC

J gene: TRBJ2-5
D gene: TRBD1
clone size: -
V gene: TRBV6-6
CDR3 protein: CASSRTGLYQETQYF
CDR3 DNA: TGTGCCAGCAGCAGGACAGGATTGTACCAAGAGACCCAGTACTTC

J gene: TRBJ2-2
D gene: TRBD2
clone size: -
V gene: TRBV5-4
CDR3 protein: CASSALAGGAAGELFF
CDR3 DNA: TGTGCCAGCAGCGCTCTAGCGGGAGGCGCGGCCGGGGAGCTGTTTTTT

J gene: TRBJ2-7
D gene: -
clone size: -
V gene: TRBV5-5
CDR3 protein: CASSLGAGRPYEQYF
CDR3 DNA: TGTGCCAGCAGCTTGGGGGCAGGCAGACCCTACGAGCAGTACTTC

J gene: TRBJ1-2
D gene: TRBD1
clone size: -
V gene: TRBV6-1
CDR3 protein: CASSDLAGGTNYGYTF
CDR3 DNA: TGTGCCAGCAGTGATTTGGCAGGGGGTACTAACTATGGCTACACCTTC

J gene: TRBJ2-2
D gene: TRBD1
clone size: -
V gene: TRBV2
CDR3 protein: CASSQEGQGLAGELFF
CDR3 DNA: TGTGCCAGCAGTCAAGAAGGACAGGGTTTGGCCGGGGAGCTGTTTTTT

J gene: TRBJ2-1
D gene: TRBD2
clone size: -
V gene: TRBV9
CDR3 protein: CASSGKSGASYNEQFF
CDR3 DNA: TGTGCCAGCAGCGGCAAAAGCGGGGCCTCCTACAATGAGCAGTTCTTC

J gene: TRBJ2-7
D gene: TRBD2
clone size: -
V gene: TRBV5-5
CDR3 protein: CASSSPGGRGFYEQYF
CDR3 DNA: TGTGCCAGCAGCTCCCCGGGGGGGCGAGGGTTCTACGAGCAGTACTTC

J gene: TRBJ1-3
D gene: -
clone size: -
V gene: TRBV27
CDR3 protein: CASSFLQGNTIYF
CDR3 DNA: TGTGCCAGCAGTTTCCTCCAGGGAAACACCATATATTTT

J gene: TRBJ2-3
D gene: TRBD1
clone size: -
V gene: TRBV18
CDR3 protein: CASSPALTRQGNTDTQYF
CDR3 DNA: TGTGCCAGCTCACCAGCGTTGACGAGACAGGGGAACACAGATACGCAGTATTTT

J gene: TRBJ1-2
D gene: -
clone size: -
V gene: TRBV7-8
CDR3 protein: CASSLLETATGYTF
CDR3 DNA: TGTGCCAGCAGCTTACTAGAAACAGCTACTGGCTACACCTTC

J gene: TRBJ1-1
D gene: -
clone size: -
V gene: TRBV15
CDR3 protein: CATSRGKGTEAFF
CDR3 DNA: TGTGCCACCAGCAGAGGTAAAGGGACTGAAGCTTTCTTT

J gene: TRBJ2-2
D gene: -
clone size: once
V gene: TRBV14
CDR3 protein: CASSQVNGAGELFF
CDR3 DNA: TGTGCCAGCAGCCAAGTTAACGGGGCCGGGGAGCTGTTTTTT

J gene: TRBJ2-5
D gene: -
clone size: -
V gene: TRBV5-1
CDR3 protein: CASSLGSGETQYF
CDR3 DNA: TGCGCCAGCAGCTTAGGTAGCGGAGAGACCCAGTACTTC

J gene: TRBJ2-3
D gene: -
clone size: -
V gene: TRBV7-2
CDR3 protein: CASSSYLVDTQYF
CDR3 DNA: TGTGCCAGCAGCTCCTACTTGGTAGATACGCAGTATTTT

J gene: TRBJ2-5
D gene: -
clone size: once
V gene: TRBV4-1
CDR3 protein: CASSHPLGTQYF
CDR3 DNA: TGCGCCAGCAGCCACCCCTTGGGGACCCAGTACTTC

J gene: TRBJ2-3
D gene: -
clone size: -
V gene: TRBV5-1
CDR3 protein: CASSLGASVGDTQYF
CDR3 DNA: TGCGCCAGCAGCTTGGGGGCTAGCGTGGGAGATACGCAGTATTTT

J gene: TRBJ2-1
D gene: TRBD1
clone size: -
V gene: TRBV29-1
CDR3 protein: CSATGVRYNEQFF
CDR3 DNA: TGCAGCGCGACAGGGGTTCGCTACAATGAGCAGTTCTTC

J gene: TRBJ2-3
D gene: -
clone size: -
V gene: TRBV5-4
CDR3 protein: CASSAENTDTQYF
CDR3 DNA: TGTGCCAGCAGCGCGGAAAACACAGATACGCAGTATTTT

J gene: TRBJ2-7
D gene: -
clone size: -
V gene: TRBV6-4
CDR3 protein: CASSLGGDRYEQYF
CDR3 DNA: TGTGCCAGCAGTCTTGGCGGGGACCGCTACGAGCAGTACTTC

J gene: TRBJ2-1
D gene: -
clone size: -
V gene: TRBV10-2
CDR3 protein: CASSESGLANNEQFF
CDR3 DNA: TGCGCCAGCAGTGAGTCGGGACTGGCGAACAATGAGCAGTTCTTC

J gene: TRBJ2-7
D gene: -
clone size: -
V gene: TRBV7-3
CDR3 protein: CASSSPPDISSYEQYF
CDR3 DNA: TGTGCCAGCAGCTCACCACCGGACATAAGCTCCTACGAGCAGTACTTC

J gene: TRBJ1-5
D gene: TRBD1
clone size: once
V gene: TRBV10-3
CDR3 protein: CAISPGTVYSNQPQHF
CDR3 DNA: TGTGCCATCAGTCCAGGGACAGTTTATAGCAATCAGCCCCAGCATTTT

J gene: TRBJ2-2
D gene: -
clone size: -
V gene: TRBV19
CDR3 protein: CASKGTQNTGELFF
CDR3 DNA: TGTGCCAGTAAAGGGACTCAGAACACCGGGGAGCTGTTTTTT

J gene: TRBJ2-1
D gene: -
clone size: -
V gene: TRBV28
CDR3 protein: CASRFSDRLFGEQFF
CDR3 DNA: TGTGCCAGCAGATTTTCCGACAGACTCTTTGGTGAGCAGTTCTTC

J gene: TRBJ2-3
D gene: -
clone size: once
V gene: TRBV4-3
CDR3 protein: CASSQERVTDTQYF
CDR3 DNA: TGCGCCAGCAGCCAAGAGCGGGTCACAGATACGCAGTATTTT

J gene: TRBJ2-2
D gene: TRBD1
clone size: -
V gene: TRBV5-6
CDR3 protein: CASSLRKDRGHNTGELFF
CDR3 DNA: TGTGCCAGCAGCTTAAGAAAAGACAGGGGGCACAACACCGGGGAGCTGTTTTTT

J gene: TRBJ1-2
D gene: -
clone size: -
V gene: TRBV5-1
CDR3 protein: CASSFDSRSNYGYTF
CDR3 DNA: TGCGCCAGCAGCTTCGACAGTCGCTCGAACTATGGCTACACCTTC